What follows are 17 T cell receptor beta chains derived from one specimen sequenced in a study of graft-versus-host responses after intestinal transplantation. Which antigens these TCRs recognize remains unknown. Libraries were prepared by immunoSEQ multiplex PCR; TCRdb keeps only in-frame clonotypes and omits some of them. The repertoire includes tens of thousands of clones, 90% to 95% of them detected once, and around 0.5% sits in the top ten. The starting material was unstimulated CD8+ T cells sorted from spleen or lymph node cells, obtained before intestinal transplant. These receptors all come from a human donor who received an intestinal transplant.

The chain links TRBV6-1 to TRBJ2-7; TRBD1 aligns across 9 bases. The CDR3 runs to 13 residues. V dropped 7 bases and J dropped 5; count of bases not matched to a gene: 6. CDR1 and CDR2 from the germline V gene are MNHNS and SASEGT. CDR3 nucleotide sequence: TGTGCCAGCATCGGGACAGGGCCCCACGAGCAGTACTTC. This sequence encodes CASIGTGPHEQYF.

The rearrangement joins TRBV5-1 to TRBJ2-1; 11 bases map to TRBD1. The V gene end was trimmed by 2 bases and the J gene end by 7 bases; junction bases not matched to a gene: 5. CDR1 is SGHRS, CDR2 YFSETQ, per germline. The CDR3 extends over 15 amino acids. CDR3 DNA sequence: TGCGCCAGCAGCTTCCGGACAGGGGGCTATAATGAGCAGTTCTTC. Encoded protein: CASSFRTGGYNEQFF.

This chain uses TRBV30 with TRBJ1-1; TRBD1 matches 11 bases. Germline V gives CDR1 GTSNPN, CDR2 SVGIG (reference sequence). The CDR3 covers 15 residues. The V gene end was trimmed by 4 bases and the J gene end by 7 bases; junction bases not matched to a gene: 11. The CDR3 is CAWKHGTGGRDEAFF. In DNA, the CDR3 is TGTGCCTGGAAACACGGGACAGGGGGACGGGATGAAGCTTTCTTT.

This clone came up once. The rearrangement joins TRBV27 to TRBJ2-1, with 7 bases matching TRBD2. The CDR3 has 14 amino acids. V lost 7 bases, J lost 3 bases, and 6 bases stayed unmatched. Per germline, CDR1 MNHEY and CDR2 SMNVEV (reference sequence). The chain's CDR3 is CASTGGVLYNEQFF. The DNA for the CDR3 is TGTGCCAGCACGGGGGGAGTTCTCTACAATGAGCAGTTCTTC.

The chain has TRBV27 and TRBJ2-1, with TRBD2 identical over 9 bases. V lost 5 bases and J lost 6; bases outside the gene matches: 8. There are 15 residues in the CDR3. The germline CDR1 and CDR2 sequences are MNHEY and SMNVEV (reference sequence). The CDR3 here is CASSKTSGAINEQFF. DNA of the CDR3: TGTGCCAGCAGTAAGACTAGCGGAGCCATCAATGAGCAGTTCTTC.

This chain links TRBV9 with TRBJ2-1; D may be TRBD2 (5 bases). Trimming took 3 bases from V and 0 from J, leaving 13 bases between them. The CDR3 sequence is 16 residues long. Germline V gene data show CDR1 as SGDLS and CDR2 as YYNGEE. CDR3 DNA sequence: TGTGCCAGCAGCGGGCGGTGGGAGAGCTCCTACAATGAGCAGTTCTTC. This translates into CASSGRWESSYNEQFF.

The rearrangement links TRBV5-5 to TRBJ2-7; D may be TRBD2 (5 bases). In germline, CDR1 is SGHKS, CDR2 YYEKEE (reference sequence). V lost 0 bases, J lost 1 base, and 8 bases lay in between. CDR3 length: 14 amino acids. CDR3 bases: TGTGCCAGCAGCTTGGCCCCGGGGTCCTACGAGCAGTACTTC. As protein: CASSLAPGSYEQYF.

This rearrangement joins TRBV9 to TRBJ2-1; 10 positions agree with TRBD1. V lost 7 bases to trimming and J lost 1 base; unmatched junction nucleotides: 5. From germline, CDR1 is SGDLS and CDR2 YYNGEE. This CDR3 contains 15 residues. CDR3 coding DNA: TGTGCCAGCTCCGAGGGACAGGGGTCCTACAATGAGCAGTTCTTC. Its translation is CASSEGQGSYNEQFF.

V is TRBV27 and J is TRBJ2-3, with TRBD1 matching over 10 bases. The CDR3 is 14 amino acids. Germline V gene data show CDR1 as MNHEY and CDR2 as SMNVEV (reference sequence). The trim removed 5 bases at V and 7 bases at J, leaving 6 bases unmatched. CDR3: CASSAGQGVHTQYF. The CDR3 region has the DNA TGTGCCAGCAGTGCAGGACAGGGGGTGCATACGCAGTATTTT.

In this sample, this clone turned up once. The chain has TRBV19 and TRBJ2-1; 11 positions agree with TRBD2. The length of the CDR3 is 15 residues. Germline V gene sequence: CDR1 LNHDA, CDR2 SQIVND (reference sequence). Trimming took 3 bases from V and 3 from J; bases not matched to a gene: 1. CDR3 loop: CASSMGLADYNEQFF. CDR3 in DNA: TGTGCCAGTAGTATGGGACTAGCGGACTACAATGAGCAGTTCTTC.

V and J are TRBV14 and TRBJ2-7; the match to TRBD1 covers 7 bases. CDR3 length equals 16 residues. J lost 0 bases, V lost 0 bases, and 5 bases had no gene match. Germline CDR1 SGHDN, CDR2 FVKESK. CDR3 residues: CASSQDSAGGSYEQYF. The CDR3 DNA is TGTGCCAGCAGCCAAGATTCGGCAGGGGGCTCCTACGAGCAGTACTTC. Supplemented by reference TRBV14 and TRBJ2-7, the full variable domain reads EAGVTQFPSHSVIEKGQTVTLRCDPISGHDNLYWYRRVMGKEIKFLLHFVKESKQDESGMPNNRFLAERTGGTYSTLKVQPAELEDSGVYFCASSQDSAGGSYEQYFGPGTRLTVT.

The gene calls are TRBV19 and TRBJ1-6, with a tentative D call TRBD1 (6 bases). The CDR3 extends over 14 amino acids. CDR1 LNHDA and CDR2 SQIVND come from the germline V gene (reference sequence). Between the trimmed V and J ends, which lost 3 bases and 5 bases, there was a span of 8 bases. CDR3 sequence (DNA): TGTGCCAGTAGTATCGGACAGCATAATTCACCCCTCCACTTT. Translating gives CASSIGQHNSPLHF.

The chain employs TRBV19 and TRBJ2-7; a weak D match, TRBD1 (8 bases). The CDR3 has 14 amino acids. The V end lost 5 bases, the J end lost 3 bases, and 14 bases lay between the germline ends. Germline loops: CDR1 LNHDA, CDR2 SQIVND (reference sequence). The CDR3: CASSAQGGDYEQYF. The CDR3 DNA is TGTGCCAGTAGTGCACAGGGGGGGGACTACGAGCAGTACTTC.

About this clone itself: In the same sample, other DNA sequences code for this CDR3. The J gene is TRBJ1-5, the V gene TRBV4-1; 8 bases are a match to TRBD1. The germline CDR1 and CDR2 sequences are MGHRA and YSYEKL. The CDR3 consists of 15 residues. With 4 bases clipped from V and 2 bases from J, the junction kept 4 bases outside the gene matches. DNA of the CDR3: TGCGCCAGCAGCCCTGGGACAGGAGGCAATCAGCCCCAGCATTTT. It specifies CASSPGTGGNQPQHF.

This clone appeared once. The chain is built from TRBV28 and TRBJ2-2; 7 positions match TRBD2. J gave up 5 bases and V 4 bases, and 13 bases lay outside the gene matches. This CDR3 has 17 residues. CDR1 is MDHEN and CDR2 is SYDVKM in the germline V gene. CDR3 sequence: CASSSFGLGASTGELFF. DNA for the CDR3: TGTGCCAGCAGTTCATTTGGACTAGGAGCTTCTACCGGGGAGCTGTTTTTT.

This chain links TRBV5-1 with TRBJ2-7, with TRBD1 as a possible D gene (6 bases). The CDR3 sequence is 14 residues long. Deletions cut 4 bases from V and 2 bases from J, with 13 bases between. Germline loops: CDR1 SGHRS, CDR2 YFSETQ. The DNA for the CDR3 is TGCGCCAGCAGCCTAATAGGACAGCCCTACGAGCAGTACTTC. Its protein product is CASSLIGQPYEQYF.

V usage is TRBV7-8 and J usage is TRBJ2-1, with D possibly being TRBD2 (7 bases). CDR3 length: 20 amino acids. Germline assignment: CDR1 SGHVS and CDR2 FQNEAQ. With 4 bases removed from V and 0 bases from J, the gap between germline ends came to 25 bases. CDR3 bases: TGTGCCAGCAGCTGGACCCGGGGGCAGGGGAGGGTCAGCTCCTACAATGAGCAGTTCTTC. It is translated as CASSWTRGQGRVSSYNEQFF. The whole variable domain, remainder taken from reference TRBV7-8 and TRBJ2-1, is GAGVSQSPRYKVAKRGQDVALRCDPISGHVSLFWYQQALGQGPEFLTYFQNEAQLDKSGLPSDRFFAERPEGSVSTLKIQRTQQEDSAVYLCASSWTRGQGRVSSYNEQFFGPGTRLTVL.